The 13 T cell receptor beta chains below were found in one sample sequenced in a study of blood T cells in healthy people across ages. Next came a second PCR, run for roughly 6 to 11 cycles, which used a sample-barcoded 5' primer along with a J-beta primer mix. TCRdb re-derived calls from the 5' RACE reads in MiXCR, one entry per CDR3 protein. Of 1 million or so distinct CDR3 sequences in the sample, under 30% are singletons; the top ten hold 0.65% to 0.75%. Another study also made use of these data, one on T cells of mothers and their children.

Sequenced input: blood. The receptors here all came from a girl aged 2 to 10 in good health.

The table lists this clonotype with a few counts. The gene calls are TRBV20-1 and TRBJ1-1; D may be TRBD1 (5 bases). Germline V gene sequence: CDR1 DFQATT, CDR2 SNEGSKA (reference sequence). This CDR3 has 15 amino acids. V was trimmed by 6 bases and J by 1 base, leaving 18 bases between them. The CDR3 loop is CSAPGWGGPNTEAFF. The CDR3 DNA follows: TGCAGTGCCCCGGGGTGGGGGGGACCGAACACTGAAGCTTTCTTT.

The chain couples TRBV6-6 to TRBJ2-5, with D unresolved. Trimming stripped 1 base from V and 7 bases from J, with 4 bases between. The CDR3 length is 11 residues. The germline V gene has CDR1 MNHNY and CDR2 SVGAGI (reference sequence). The CDR3 loop reads CASSYWWTQYF. The CDR3 DNA reads TGTGCCAGCAGTTACTGGTGGACCCAGTACTTC.

The rearrangement joins TRBV28 to TRBJ2-5; a weak D match, TRBD2 (5 bases). This CDR3 has 18 amino acids. From germline, CDR1 is MDHEN and CDR2 SYDVKM. V was clipped by 3 bases and J by 1 base, with 21 bases between them. The CDR3: CASSFYPYNSSTQETQYF. CDR3 coding DNA: TGTGCCAGCAGTTTCTACCCATACAACTCTAGCACCCAAGAGACCCAGTACTTC.

This clonotype has more than one count but fewer than ten. The CDR3 nucleotides are TGCAGCGCAGTACTATACGAAACCTACAATGAGCAGTTCTTC. Translating gives CSAVLYETYNEQFF. This sequence joins TRBV29-1 and TRBJ2-1; D remains ambiguous. Trimming cost V 7 bases and J 2 bases, with 15 bases left between them. From germline, CDR1 is SQVTM and CDR2 ANQGSEA. The CDR3 is 14 residues long.

The chain carries TRBV5-1 and TRBJ2-3, with 9 bases that match TRBD2. Germline loops: CDR1 SGHRS, CDR2 YFSETQ. This CDR3 comprises 15 residues. The V segment lost 6 bases and the J segment 0 bases; nucleotides outside the gene matches: 5. The DNA for the CDR3 is TGCGCCAGCATCCCTCTAGCGGGGAGCACAGATACGCAGTATTTT. Its translation: CASIPLAGSTDTQYF.

A few counts support this clonotype. The chain employs TRBV20-1 and TRBJ2-5; D might be TRBD2 (6 bases). The end of the DNA fits TRBJ2-1 better, so the J call may be wrong. The length of the CDR3 is 14 residues. The V gene's germline CDR1 is DFQATT and CDR2 SNEGSKA (reference sequence). The CDR3: CSARVVAGLDEQFF. CDR3 DNA sequence: TGCAGTGCTAGAGTGGTGGCGGGGTTGGATGAGCAGTTCTTC.

The V call is TRBV5-1, the J call TRBJ1-1; D may be TRBD1 (5 bases). The CDR3 has 14 amino acids. Looked up from germline, CDR1 is SGHRS and CDR2 is YFSETQ. The V end was cut by 0 bases, the J end by 6 bases, with 12 bases between. CDR3 protein: CASSLARGNAEAFF. CDR3 sequence (DNA): TGCGCCAGCAGCTTGGCGCGGGGGAATGCTGAAGCTTTCTTT. Looking up the rest from reference TRBV5-1 and TRBJ1-1 gives the full variable domain: KAGVTQTPRYLIKTRGQQVTLSCSPISGHRSVSWYQQTPGQGLQFLFEYFSETQRNKGNFPGRFSGRQFSNSRSEMNVSTLELGDSALYLCASSLARGNAEAFFGQGTRLTVV.

This sequence joins TRBV12-3 or TRBV12-4 and TRBJ2-3, with D unresolved. V was shortened by 5 bases and J by 2 bases, with 11 bases between the two germline ends. The CDR3 is 14 residues long. The CDR3 loop reads CASSDYTDTDTQYF. Written as DNA, the CDR3 is TGTGCCAGCAGTGATTACACCGACACAGATACGCAGTATTTT.

The CDR3 nucleotides read TGTGCCAGCAGTCCGGATAGCGGGAGGGGGCAGTTCTTC. Its protein product is CASSPDSGRGQFF. The rearrangement uses TRBV12-3 or TRBV12-4 and TRBJ2-1; 11 nucleotides line up with TRBD2. The trim removed 5 bases at V and 12 bases at J, leaving 6 bases unmatched. CDR3 size: 13 residues.

This clonotype was found a few times. J is TRBJ2-3 and V is TRBV7-2; TRBD1 aligns across 8 bases. This CDR3 comprises 15 residues. Germline assignment: CDR1 SGHTA and CDR2 FQGNSA. V lost 4 bases to trimming and J lost 5 bases; unmatched junction nucleotides: 8. Written as DNA, the CDR3 is TGTGCCAGCAGCTCGCCGGACAGGGTTCAAGATACGCAGTATTTT. Translating it yields CASSSPDRVQDTQYF.

The chain combines TRBV6-2 or TRBV6-3 with TRBJ1-1; no clear D. V lost 8 bases, J lost 2 bases, and 18 bases lay in between. Germline V gives CDR1 MNHEY, CDR2 SVGEGT. The CDR3 totals 15 residues. CDR3 nucleotides: TGTGCCAGCTCGCTAAAGGGTTATTCAAACACTGAAGCTTTCTTT. Protein sequence: CASSLKGYSNTEAFF.

The V call is TRBV5-1, the J call TRBJ1-1; D gene uncertain. The CDR3 covers 13 residues. Deletions cut 5 bases from V and 4 bases from J, with 12 bases between. Germline V gives CDR1 SGHRS, CDR2 YFSETQ. This CDR3 is CASRQNVGTEAFF. The CDR3 DNA follows: TGCGCCAGCAGACAAAATGTTGGCACTGAAGCTTTCTTT.

In this sample, this clonotype turned up a few times. This rearrangement joins TRBV29-1 to TRBJ2-1, with no clear D. V dropped 6 bases and J dropped 7 bases, with 16 bases sitting between them. This CDR3 is 13 amino acids long. Germline lookup yields CDR1 SQVTM and CDR2 ANQGSEA. The CDR3, as DNA: TGCAGCGTCTCAGGCCTTTTTGCAAATGAGCAGTTCTTC. This encodes CSVSGLFANEQFF.